This TCR beta chain appears in the sequencing data of a study of OX40 agonist ivuxolimab in advanced cancers. The overall study: Aged roughly 20 to 85 with a mean of approximately 60 years, they were roughly 83% male. Three patients responded partially, comprising one with hepatocellular carcinoma and two with cutaneous melanoma. Findings and caveats of the study: Dosing at 0.1 to 3.0 mg/kg was accompanied by clonal expansion of CD4+ and CD8+ blood T cells by week 6.

Points on this clone: Its antigen is not identified.

Trimming removed 2 bases at V and 6 bases at J, with 2 bases between. CDR3 size: 10 residues. Germline V gene data show CDR1 as DFQATT and CDR2 as SNEGSKA (reference sequence). Systemic immunosuppression or autoimmune disease history was grounds to exclude patients. Sequencing was performed with immunoSEQ multiplex PCR; in TCRdb, only in-frame clones are kept and a portion is missing. The data hold roughly 60,000 clones, with around 86% observed a single time. This sequence joins TRBV20-1 and TRBJ2-1; no firm D call. This receptor was obtained from an adult with an advanced solid tumor such as melanoma, head and neck, liver or kidney cancer. Sample: CD4+ or CD8+ T cells sorted from blood, taken in a trial of the OX40 agonist ivuxolimab. CDR3 region: CSARINEQFF. The CDR3 DNA is TGCAGTGCTAGAATCAATGAGCAGTTCTTC.